Sequencing of this TCR beta chain was carried out in a study of response to subunit inactivated influenza vaccine. TCRdb redid the calling of the RT-PCR reads with MiXCR, one entry per CDR3 protein. The sample lists under 800,000 distinct CDR3 sequences, approximately 13% occurring once. This clonotype has a count of ten or more. The target antigen is unknown. Whole-study results and caveats: It was suggested by the authors that few new T cells are recruited by each seasonal influenza vaccination.

The CDR3 length is 15 residues. The V end was cut by 4 bases, the J end by 0 bases, with 13 bases between. Germline V gives CDR1 SGHVS, CDR2 FQNEAQ. The sequence was collected from a man in his fifties or sixties who received an inactivated influenza vaccine. This chain connects TRBV7-8 to TRBJ2-7; possibly TRBD2 for D (6 bases). Source: PBMCs from blood, taken roughly 2 weeks before vaccination. DNA for the CDR3: TGTGCCAGCAGCTATATAGGGACTGGCTCCTACGAGCAGTACTTC. Protein sequence: CASSYIGTGSYEQYF.